The text below deals with one TCR beta chain. This table comes from immunoSEQ multiplex PCR, and its TCRdb copy is limited to in-frame clones, with some not included. This table holds 180,000 or so clones, roughly 84% found once. The sample originates from a study of blood T cell repertoires in COVID-19. Study summary: The origin of the acute and convalescent COVID-19 samples was the United States, Italy and Spain.

The cohort comprised adults aged 18 to 89 years residing in 20 to 30 US areas. The V gene's germline CDR1 is SGHDT and CDR2 YYEEEE. The V and J ends lost 1 base and 5 bases, in that order; junction bases with no gene match: 7. This CDR3 is built from 16 residues. The chain joins TRBV5-6 to TRBJ2-1, with 9 nucleotides matching TRBD2. Material: PBMCs or T cells enriched from blood (not recorded which). The sequence was obtained from a woman aged 55-70 years who had recovered from COVID-19. The CDR3 DNA sequence: TGTGCCAGCAGCTTGCTGGGGTCTAGCGGGAACAATGAGCAGTTCTTC. Encoded protein: CASSLLGSSGNNEQFF.